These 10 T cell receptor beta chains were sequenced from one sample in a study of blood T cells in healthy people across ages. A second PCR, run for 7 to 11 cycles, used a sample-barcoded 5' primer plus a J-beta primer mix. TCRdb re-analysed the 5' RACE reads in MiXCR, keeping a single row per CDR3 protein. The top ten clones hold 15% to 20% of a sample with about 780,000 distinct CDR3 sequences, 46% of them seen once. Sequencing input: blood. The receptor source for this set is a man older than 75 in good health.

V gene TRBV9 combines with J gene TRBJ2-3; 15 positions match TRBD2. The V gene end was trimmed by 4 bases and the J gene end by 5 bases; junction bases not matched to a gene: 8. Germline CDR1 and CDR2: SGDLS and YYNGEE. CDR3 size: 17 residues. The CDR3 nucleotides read TGTGCCAGCAGCTTCGGACTAGCGGGAGGGCCGGTAGATACGCAGTATTTT. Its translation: CASSFGLAGGPVDTQYF. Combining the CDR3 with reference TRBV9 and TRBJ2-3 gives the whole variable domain DSGVTQTPKHLITATGQRVTLRCSPRSGDLSVYWYQQSLDQGLQFLIQYYNGEERAKGNILERFSAQQFPDLHSELNLSSLELGDSALYFCASSFGLAGGPVDTQYFGPGTRLTVL.

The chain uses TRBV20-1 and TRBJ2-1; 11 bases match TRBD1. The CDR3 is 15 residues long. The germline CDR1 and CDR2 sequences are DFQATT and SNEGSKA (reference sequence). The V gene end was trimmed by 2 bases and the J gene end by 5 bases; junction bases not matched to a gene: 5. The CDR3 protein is CSARSDRGQDNEQFF. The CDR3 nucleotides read TGCAGTGCTAGATCGGACAGGGGGCAGGACAATGAGCAGTTCTTC.

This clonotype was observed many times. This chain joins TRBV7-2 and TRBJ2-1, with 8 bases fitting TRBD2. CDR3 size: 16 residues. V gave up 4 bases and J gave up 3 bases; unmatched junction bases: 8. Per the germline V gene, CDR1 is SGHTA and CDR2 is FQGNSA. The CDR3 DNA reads TGTGCCAGCAGCTCAACCGGGACTAGTGGCTACAATGAGCAGTTCTTC. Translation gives CASSSTGTSGYNEQFF.

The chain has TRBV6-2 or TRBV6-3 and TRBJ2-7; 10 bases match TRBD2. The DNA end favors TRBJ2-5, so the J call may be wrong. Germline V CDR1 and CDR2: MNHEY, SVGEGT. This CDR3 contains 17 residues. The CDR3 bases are TGTGCCAGCAGTTACTCGATCCCCTCTAGCGGGAGCGGGACCCAGTACTTC. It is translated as CASSYSIPSSGSGTQYF.

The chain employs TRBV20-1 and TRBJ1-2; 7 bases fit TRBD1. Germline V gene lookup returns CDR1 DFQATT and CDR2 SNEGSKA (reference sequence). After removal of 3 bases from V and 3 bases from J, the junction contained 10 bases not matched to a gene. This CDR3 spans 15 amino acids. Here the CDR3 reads CSASKKSTGDYGYTF. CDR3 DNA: TGCAGTGCTAGTAAAAAATCCACAGGGGACTATGGCTACACCTTC.

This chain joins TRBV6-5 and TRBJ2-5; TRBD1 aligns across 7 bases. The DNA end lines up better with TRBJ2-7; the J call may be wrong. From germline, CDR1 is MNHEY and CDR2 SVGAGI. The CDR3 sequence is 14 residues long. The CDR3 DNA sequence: TGTGCCAGCAGCTCTGACAGGGTTCCCTACGAGCAGTACTTC. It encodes CASSSDRVPYEQYF.

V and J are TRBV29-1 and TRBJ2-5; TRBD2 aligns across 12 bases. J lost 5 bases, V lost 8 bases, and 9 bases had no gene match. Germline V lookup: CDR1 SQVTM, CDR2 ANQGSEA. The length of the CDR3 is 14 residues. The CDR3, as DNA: TGCAGCATGAACCTAGCGGGGGGGATCGAGACCCAGTACTTC. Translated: CSMNLAGGIETQYF.

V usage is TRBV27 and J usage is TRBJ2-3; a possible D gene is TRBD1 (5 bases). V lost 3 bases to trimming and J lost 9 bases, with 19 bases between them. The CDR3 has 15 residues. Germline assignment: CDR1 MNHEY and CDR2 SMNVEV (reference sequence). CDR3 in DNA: TGTGCCAGCAGTTTCGGGCCCGACAGTTGGGAAACGCAGTATTTT. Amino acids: CASSFGPDSWETQYF.

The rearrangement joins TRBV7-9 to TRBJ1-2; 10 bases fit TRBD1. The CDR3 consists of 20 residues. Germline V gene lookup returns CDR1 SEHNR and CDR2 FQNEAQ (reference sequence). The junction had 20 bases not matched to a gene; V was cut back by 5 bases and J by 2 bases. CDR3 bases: TGTGCCAGCAGCCAGATAAGAGTCCCGGGACAGGGGTATAAAAACTATGGCTACACCTTC. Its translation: CASSQIRVPGQGYKNYGYTF.

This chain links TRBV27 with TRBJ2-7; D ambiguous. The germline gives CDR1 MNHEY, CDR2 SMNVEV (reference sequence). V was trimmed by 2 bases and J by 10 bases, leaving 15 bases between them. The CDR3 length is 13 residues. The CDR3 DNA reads TGTGCCAGCAGTTTACTGAGTCAAAGGGAACAGTACTTC. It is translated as CASSLLSQREQYF.